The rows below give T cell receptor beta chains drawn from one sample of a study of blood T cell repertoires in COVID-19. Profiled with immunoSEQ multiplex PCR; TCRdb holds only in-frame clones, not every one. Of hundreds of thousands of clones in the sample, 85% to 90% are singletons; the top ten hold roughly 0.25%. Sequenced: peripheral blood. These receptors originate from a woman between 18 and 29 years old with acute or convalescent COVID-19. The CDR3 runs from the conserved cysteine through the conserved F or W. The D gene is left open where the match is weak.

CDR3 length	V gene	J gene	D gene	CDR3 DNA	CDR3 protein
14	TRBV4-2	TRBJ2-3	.	TGTGCCAGCAGCCAAGAGCGCCTCACAGATACGCAGTATTTT	CASSQERLTDTQYF
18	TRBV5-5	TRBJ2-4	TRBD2	TGTGCCAGCAGCTCATTGACTAGCGGGGGCTTAGCCAAAAACATTCAGTACTTC	CASSSLTSGGLAKNIQYF
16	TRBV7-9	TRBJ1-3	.	TGTGCCAGCAGCGACCGACTGGAAAGCTCTGGAAACACCATATATTTT	CASSDRLESSGNTIYF
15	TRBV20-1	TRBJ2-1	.	TGCAGTGCTAGTCCGGGGAAAGGTCTATACAATGAGCAGTTCTTC	CSASPGKGLYNEQFF
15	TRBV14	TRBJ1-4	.	TGTGCCAGCAGCCGACCGGTGGCAGGGTCGGAAAAACTGTTTTTT	CASSRPVAGSEKLFF
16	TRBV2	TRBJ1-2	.	TGTGCCAGCAGTGAAGACTTTAGATCCCTGGACAACGGCTACACCTTC	CASSEDFRSLDNGYTF
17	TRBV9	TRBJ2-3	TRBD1	TGTGCCAGCAGCGTGCTCGCAGGGGGCGCGAGGGGGGATACGCAGTATTTT	CASSVLAGGARGDTQYF
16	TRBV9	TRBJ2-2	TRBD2	TGTGCCAGCAGCGTTACCGGGGGGACGAACACCGGGGAGCTGTTTTTT	CASSVTGGTNTGELFF
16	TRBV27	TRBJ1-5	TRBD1	TGTGCCAGCAGGGCCCGAGGCAGGGGGCCAGGTCAGCCCCAGCATTTT	CASRARGRGPGQPQHF
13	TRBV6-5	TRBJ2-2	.	TGTGCCAGCAGTTACGAGGCCGCCGGGGAGCTGTTTTTT	CASSYEAAGELFF
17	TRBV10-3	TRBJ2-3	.	TGTGCCATCAGTGAGTCTAGGACACGGCCTAGCACAGATACGCAGTATTTT	CAISESRTRPSTDTQYF
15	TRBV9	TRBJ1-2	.	TGTGCCAGCAGCTTAAGCGGCTTAGCTAACTATGGCTACACCTTC	CASSLSGLANYGYTF
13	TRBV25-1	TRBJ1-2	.	TGTGCCAGCAGTGAATATAGCTCCTATGGCTACACCTTC	CASSEYSSYGYTF